This T cell receptor (beta chain) was observed in a study of human T cells and chemical hapten exposure. Study-wide points: Donors, who had alopecia, may show an immune response that differs from healthy people's.

The CDR3 contains 18 residues. The V gene end was trimmed by 3 bases and the J gene end by 2 bases; junction bases not matched to a gene: 9. Germline CDR1 and CDR2: SGHRS and YFSETQ. Individual cDNA molecules each carried unique molecular identifiers attached by the library. MiXCR, applied by TCRdb to the RACE reads, yields one record per CDR3 protein. This sample has roughly 380,000 distinct CDR3 sequences, with roughly 5% found just once. Time point noted: pre-sensitization, week 0. Treatment reported: therapeutic diphenylcyclopropenone sensitization with weekly scalp DPC. This clonotype was found many times. Its target is unknown.

The source material was whole blood, sampled in connection with sensitization to the hapten diphenylcyclopropenone (DPC). This clonotype was obtained from a woman aged 50 to 65 with alopecia areata. Some clones in this sample may be carry-over from other donors' samples. The chain is built from TRBV5-1 and TRBJ2-6; 9 bases are shared with TRBD1. For the CDR3, the DNA is TGCGCCAGCAGCTCGGTTGGACAGGGGATGGCTGGGGCCAACGTCCTGACTTTC. This gives the protein CASSSVGQGMAGANVLTF.